The sample holds many counts of the clone carrying this T cell receptor (beta chain). Its antigen is undetermined. This record belongs to a study of breast tumors, draining lymph nodes, adjacent tissues. TCRdb passed the multiplex PCR reads through MiXCR, listing each CDR3 protein once. The repertoire holds tens of thousands of distinct CDR3 sequences, with 20% to 25% as singletons. Whole-study results and caveats: Most tumor T cells seemingly derive from lymph node, then expand in tumor. Data only fit, rather than demonstrated, lymph node origin of most tumor T cells. Tumors had less TCR diversity than lymph nodes, more than nontumor tissue.

V dropped 6 bases and J dropped 7; count of bases not matched to a gene: 7. The V gene's germline CDR1 is MGHDK and CDR2 SYGVNS. The CDR3 spans 14 residues. V usage is TRBV25-1 and J usage is TRBJ1-2, with 11 bases aligning to TRBD1. The origin of this receptor is a female donor with breast cancer. Some clones in this sample may be carry-over from other donors' samples. The sample taken for sequencing was breast tumor tissue. CDR3 bases: TGTGCCAGCAGCGTGGGACAGGGGGTTTTTGGCTACACCTTC. Translating it yields CASSVGQGVFGYTF.